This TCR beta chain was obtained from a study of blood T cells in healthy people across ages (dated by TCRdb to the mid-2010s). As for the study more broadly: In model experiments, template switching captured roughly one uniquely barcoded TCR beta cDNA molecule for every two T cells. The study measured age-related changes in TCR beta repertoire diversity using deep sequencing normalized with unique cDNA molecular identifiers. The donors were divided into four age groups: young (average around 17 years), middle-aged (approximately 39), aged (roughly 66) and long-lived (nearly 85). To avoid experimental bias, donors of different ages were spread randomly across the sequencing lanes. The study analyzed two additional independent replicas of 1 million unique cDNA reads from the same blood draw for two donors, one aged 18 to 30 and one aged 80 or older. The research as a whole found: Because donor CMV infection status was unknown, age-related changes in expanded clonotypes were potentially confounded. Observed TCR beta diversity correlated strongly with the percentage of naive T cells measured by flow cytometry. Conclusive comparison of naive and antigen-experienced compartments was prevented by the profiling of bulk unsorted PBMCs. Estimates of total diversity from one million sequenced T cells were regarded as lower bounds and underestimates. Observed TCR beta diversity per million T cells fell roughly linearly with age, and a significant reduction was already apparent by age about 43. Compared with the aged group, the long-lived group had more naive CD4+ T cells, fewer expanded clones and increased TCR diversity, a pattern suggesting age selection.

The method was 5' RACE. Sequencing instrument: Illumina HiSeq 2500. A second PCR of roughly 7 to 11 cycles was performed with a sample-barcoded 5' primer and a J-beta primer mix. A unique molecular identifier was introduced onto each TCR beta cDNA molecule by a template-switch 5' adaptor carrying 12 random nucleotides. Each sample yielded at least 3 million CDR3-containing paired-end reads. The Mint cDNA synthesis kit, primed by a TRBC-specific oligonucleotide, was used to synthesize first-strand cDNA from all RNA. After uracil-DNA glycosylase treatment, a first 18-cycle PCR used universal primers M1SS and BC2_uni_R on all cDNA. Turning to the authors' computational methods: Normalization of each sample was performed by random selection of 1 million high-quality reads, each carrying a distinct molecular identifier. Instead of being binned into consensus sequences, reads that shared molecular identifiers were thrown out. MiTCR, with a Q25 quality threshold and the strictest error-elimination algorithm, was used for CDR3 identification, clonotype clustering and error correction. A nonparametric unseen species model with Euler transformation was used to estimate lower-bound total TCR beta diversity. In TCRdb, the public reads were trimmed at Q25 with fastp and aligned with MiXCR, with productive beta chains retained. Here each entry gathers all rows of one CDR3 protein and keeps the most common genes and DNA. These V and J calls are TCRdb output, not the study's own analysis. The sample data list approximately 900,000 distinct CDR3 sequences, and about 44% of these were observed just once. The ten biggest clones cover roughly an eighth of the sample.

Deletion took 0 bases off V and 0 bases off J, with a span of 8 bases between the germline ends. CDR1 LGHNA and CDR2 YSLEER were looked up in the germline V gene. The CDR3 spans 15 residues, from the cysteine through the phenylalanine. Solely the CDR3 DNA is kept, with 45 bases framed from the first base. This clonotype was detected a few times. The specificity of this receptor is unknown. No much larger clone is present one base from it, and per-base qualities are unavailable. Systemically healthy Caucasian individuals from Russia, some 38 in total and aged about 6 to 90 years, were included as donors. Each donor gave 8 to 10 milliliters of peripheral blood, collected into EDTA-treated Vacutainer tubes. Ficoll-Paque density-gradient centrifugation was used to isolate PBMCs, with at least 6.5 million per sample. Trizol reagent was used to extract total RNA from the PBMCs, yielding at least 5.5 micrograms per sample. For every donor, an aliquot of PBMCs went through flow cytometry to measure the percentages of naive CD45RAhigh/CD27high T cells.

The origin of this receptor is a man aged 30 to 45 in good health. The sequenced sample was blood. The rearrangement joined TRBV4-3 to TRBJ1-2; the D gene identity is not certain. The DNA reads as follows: TGCGCCAGCAGCCAAGACAGATGGGCTAACTATGGCTACACCTTC. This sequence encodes CASSQDRWANYGYTF.